The clone carrying this T cell receptor (beta chain) was counted only a few times. What it binds is not known. This specimen belongs to a study of blood T cells in healthy people across ages. The CDR3 covers 15 residues. Germline values: CDR1 SGHTA, CDR2 FQGNSA. The ends lost 3 bases at V and 1 base at J; junction bases unmatched: 6. Study-wide results and caveats: Higher naive T cell percentage went strongly together with higher TCR beta diversity. Diversity was higher, and naive CD4+ cells more numerous, in long-lived donors than in aged donors.

Through a sample-barcoded 5' primer and a J-beta primer mix, a second PCR was run for roughly 7 to 12 cycles. TCRdb reanalysed the 5' RACE reads using MiXCR and keeps one entry per CDR3 protein. Here the sample spans approximately 850,000 distinct CDR3 sequences, 58% being singletons. V is TRBV7-2 and J is TRBJ2-7; 7 bases are a match to TRBD2. This TCR was recovered from a young man in good health. Sample: blood. In DNA, the CDR3 is TGTGCCAGCAGCTTGGGGCTAGCGGATTCCTACGAGCAGTACTTC. This gives the protein CASSLGLADSYEQYF.